These 19 T cell receptor beta chains came from one sample sequenced in a study of read filtering for tumor transcriptome and immune sequencing. This library used roughly 430 ng RNA and molecular barcoded adaptors spanning alpha/delta and beta/gamma chains. TCRdb passed the reads through MiXCR, listing each CDR3 protein once. The sample consists of fewer than 25,000 distinct CDR3 sequences, 20% to 25% of them appearing once. Material for sequencing was a population of CD138-negative cells sorted from bone marrow. These receptors were obtained from a donor aged 40 or older with multiple myeloma.

This clonotype was picked up many times. The rearrangement joins TRBV23-1 to TRBJ2-7; D possibly corresponds to TRBD1 (5 bases). TRBV23-1 is recorded as an ORF, its role being uncertain. With 4 bases removed from V and 3 bases from J, the gap between germline ends came to 7 bases. The CDR3 sequence is 12 residues long. The CDR3 nucleotides are TGCGCCAGCAGTCCAGACAGCTACGAGCAGTACTTC. It translates to CASSPDSYEQYF.

This clonotype was observed at least ten times. The chain combines TRBV28 with TRBJ2-1; 13 nucleotides line up with TRBD2. CDR3 length equals 15 residues. In germline, CDR1 is MDHEN, CDR2 SYDVKM. With V trimmed by 5 bases and J by 9 bases, 7 bases remained unmatched. For the CDR3, the DNA is TGTGCCAGCAGTCCAAGCGGGACTAGCGGGACTGAGCAGTTCTTC. Translating it yields CASSPSGTSGTEQFF.

This clonotype was counted ten times or more. This chain connects TRBV29-1 to TRBJ2-1; 11 bases align to TRBD2. Trimming cost V 6 bases and J 0 bases; bases outside gene matches: 7. The CDR3 is made up of 16 amino acids. CDR1 and CDR2 (germline): SQVTM, ANQGSEA. DNA of the CDR3: TGCAGCGTAGCACTAGCGGGAGCCCCCTCCTACAATGAGCAGTTCTTC. Translating gives CSVALAGAPSYNEQFF.

With regard to this clonotype: A much more abundant neighbour one base away suggests this may be a read error. The chain joins TRBV5-6 to TRBJ2-1; TRBD2 matches at 12 bases. V shed 4 bases, J shed 5 bases, and the junction held 13 bases outside the gene matches. The CDR3 covers 18 residues. CDR1 SGHDT and CDR2 YYEEEE come from the germline V gene. The CDR3 loop reads CASSVQVRTSGIHNEQFF. CDR3 nucleotide sequence: TGTGCCAGCAGCGTTCAGGTGCGGACTAGCGGGATCCACAATGAGCAGTTCTTC. Complete variable domain (other parts from reference TRBV5-6 and TRBJ2-1): DAGVTQSPTHLIKTRGQQVTLRCSPKSGHDTVSWYQQALGQGPQFIFQYYEEEERQRGNFPDRFSGHQFPNYSSELNVNALLLGDSALYLCASSVQVRTSGIHNEQFFGPGTRLTVL.

This clonotype was counted ten times or more. The chain carries TRBV20-1 and TRBJ2-7, with a possible D match to TRBD2 (6 bases). Deletions cut 5 bases from V and 6 bases from J, with 17 bases between. Germline V gene lookup returns CDR1 DFQATT and CDR2 SNEGSKA (reference sequence). The length of the CDR3 is 13 residues. The CDR3 coding sequence is TGCAGTGCTCCCGGGACTCATCCCTCCGAGCAGTACTTC. Amino acids: CSAPGTHPSEQYF.

As for this clonotype: With only one base between it and a far larger clone, this is likely a read error. It is likely a read error, because the conserved phenylalanine at the end of the CDR3 is missing. This chain connects TRBV7-2 to TRBJ2-1; D perhaps matches TRBD2 (5 bases). Germline V gives CDR1 SGHTA, CDR2 FQGNSA. This CDR3 contains 16 residues. The V end lost 2 bases, the J end lost 2 bases, and 13 bases lay between the germline ends. The CDR3 DNA follows: TGTGCCAGCAGCTTACGGGCCTCGAGGGCCTACAATGAGCAGTTCGTC. This translates into CASSLRASRAYNEQFV.

Regarding this clonotype: The CDR3 does not close with the conserved phenylalanine or tryptophan, likely indicating a read error. V and J are TRBV11-3 and TRBJ2-2; the match to TRBD2 covers 13 bases. Germline V gives CDR1 SGHNT, CDR2 YENEEA. Unmatched junction bases numbered 6, after V lost 4 bases and J lost 4 bases. The CDR3 covers 17 residues. The CDR3 loop is CASSSGLAGAGTGELFL. CDR3 sequence (DNA): TGTGCCAGCAGCTCAGGACTAGCGGGAGCGGGCACCGGGGAGCTGTTTCTT.

The sample holds many counts of this clonotype. At one of its ends the junction is not consistent with the germline gene, which may arise from a read error. The chain couples TRBV7-9 to TRBJ2-3; 13 bases are a match to TRBD2. CDR3 length: 16 amino acids. Per germline, CDR1 SEHNR and CDR2 FQNEAQ (reference sequence). The CDR3 protein is CASSFGTSGTTDMQYF. The CDR3 DNA sequence: TGTGCCAGCAGCTTCGGGACTAGCGGGACCACAGATATGCAGTATTTT.

This clonotype has a count of ten or more. The V and J genes are TRBV12-3 or TRBV12-4 and TRBJ1-2, with 9 bases aligning to TRBD1. The CDR3 extends over 17 amino acids. The V gene end was trimmed by 4 bases and the J gene end by 5 bases; junction bases not matched to a gene: 14. CDR3 region: CASSSTGGRKGLYGYTF. The CDR3 nucleotides read TGTGCCAGCAGTTCGACAGGGGGAAGGAAGGGGCTTTATGGCTACACCTTC.

This clonotype was counted many times. The rearrangement uses TRBV6-6 and TRBJ2-1; possibly TRBD1 or TRBD2 for D (5 bases each). With 2 bases removed from V and 6 bases from J, the gap between germline ends came to 14 bases. The CDR3 totals 15 residues. Germline-derived CDR1 and CDR2 are MNHNY and SVGAGI (reference sequence). The CDR3 region is CASSYQEGWSNEQFF. DNA of the CDR3: TGTGCCAGCAGTTACCAAGAGGGGTGGTCCAATGAGCAGTTCTTC.

This clonotype was counted many times. The rearrangement joins TRBV28 to TRBJ2-7; 10 bases match TRBD2. Germline lookup yields CDR1 MDHEN and CDR2 SYDVKM. J gave up 6 bases and V 10 bases, and 18 bases lay outside the gene matches. The CDR3 sequence is 16 residues long. In nucleotides, the CDR3 is TGTGCCACCTCTGAGGGGCTAGCGGGAGTTGGGCGCGAGCAGTACTTC. Its protein is CATSEGLAGVGREQYF.

There are many counts of this clonotype. This chain joins TRBV28 and TRBJ1-5, with D perhaps matching TRBD1 (5 bases). Germline CDR1 MDHEN, CDR2 SYDVKM. The germline V and J ends were trimmed by 5 bases and 2 bases, with 13 bases remaining between them. The CDR3 sequence is 15 residues long. CDR3 nucleotide sequence: TGTGCCAGCAGTCGGGGGGGGAGCGGCAATCAGCCCCAGCATTTT. Translation gives CASSRGGSGNQPQHF.

The chain couples TRBV30 to TRBJ2-7; 12 bases map to TRBD2. The CDR3 has 14 residues. The V segment lost 2 bases and the J segment 4 bases; nucleotides outside the gene matches: 3. Per germline, CDR1 GTSNPN and CDR2 SVGIG (reference sequence). The CDR3 sequence: CAWSQTSGSYEQYF. As DNA, the CDR3 is TGTGCCTGGAGTCAGACTAGCGGGAGTTACGAGCAGTACTTC.

Of note for this clonotype: A far larger clone is one base from this, pointing to a likely read error. The rearrangement links TRBV6-5 to TRBJ2-7; a possible D gene is TRBD1 (6 bases). The length of the CDR3 is 14 residues. Trimming cost V 4 bases and J 3 bases, with 13 bases left between them. CDR1 and CDR2 from the germline V gene are MNHEY and SVGAGI. Here the CDR3 reads CASSLDSGLYEQYF. The CDR3 nucleotides are TGTGCCAGCAGTTTGGACAGTGGACTCTACGAGCAGTACTTC.

V is TRBV15 and J is TRBJ2-1; D may be TRBD2 (5 bases). The CDR3 is made up of 15 amino acids. The V end was cut by 1 base, the J end by 7 bases, with 14 bases between. CDR1 and CDR2 from the germline V gene are LNHNV and YYDKDF (reference sequence). The CDR3 reads CATSRGRASKNEQFF. In DNA form, the CDR3 reads TGTGCCACCAGCAGAGGAAGGGCTAGCAAGAATGAGCAGTTCTTC.

The sample holds many counts of this clonotype. J is TRBJ2-1 and V is TRBV19, with 7 bases aligning to TRBD2. V was clipped by 3 bases and J by 6 bases; unmatched bases: 11. Per germline, CDR1 LNHDA and CDR2 SQIVND (reference sequence). This CDR3 has 16 residues. For the CDR3, the DNA is TGTGCCAGTAGTATTGCCCTGGGCGGGGGACCCAATGAGCAGTTCTTC. Its translation is CASSIALGGGPNEQFF.

The rearrangement links TRBV7-9 to TRBJ2-5, with TRBD2 identical over 12 bases. The CDR3 loop spans 17 amino acids. Germline assignment: CDR1 SEHNR and CDR2 FQNEAQ (reference sequence). J gave up 5 bases and V 5 bases, and 12 bases lay outside the gene matches. The CDR3 coding sequence is TGTGCCAGCAGCCCTTCTAGCGGGAGGGCCCAGCGGGAGACCCAGTACTTC. It codes for CASSPSSGRAQRETQYF.

There are many counts of this clonotype. The rearrangement joins TRBV20-1 to TRBJ2-5, with D tentatively TRBD2 (6 bases). CDR1 is DFQATT, CDR2 SNEGSKA, per germline (reference sequence). V lost 2 bases to trimming and J lost 2 bases, with 15 bases between them. The CDR3 extends over 15 amino acids. CDR3 in amino acids: CSARNSIGGQETQYF. The DNA of the CDR3 is TGCAGTGCTAGAAATAGCATTGGAGGGCAAGAGACCCAGTACTTC.

The chain uses TRBV5-1 and TRBJ2-3, with 14 bases lining up with TRBD2. Germline V CDR1 and CDR2: SGHRS, YFSETQ. Unmatched junction bases numbered 4, after V lost 4 bases and J lost 3 bases. The CDR3 totals 16 residues. CDR3 sequence (DNA): TGCGCCAGCAGCGGCGGGACTAGCGGGAGTACAGATACGCAGTATTTT. Translating it yields CASSGGTSGSTDTQYF.